The T cell receptor beta chain under discussion was sequenced for a study of identifying expanded T cells in peripheral blood. Points from the study as a whole: Clone count variance between approximately 2-week samples rose with total template count.

Worth noting for this clone: Its antigen is as yet unknown.

The CDR3 runs to 17 residues. J gave up 0 bases and V 0 bases, and 3 bases lay outside the gene matches. The germline V gene encodes CDR1 SGHDT and CDR2 YYEEEE. Only in-frame clones appear in the TCRdb table, and some are missing; sequencing was by immunoSEQ multiplex PCR. This sample has roughly 130,000 clones; about 88% occur once, and the top ten carry 8% to 9%. No infections or other immune events were documented during collection. The TCR originated in a person aged 18 to 75 in good health. Sequenced sample: blood. V and J are TRBV5-6 and TRBJ2-6; TRBD1 aligns across 7 bases. The CDR3 DNA sequence: TGTGCCAGCAGCTTGGTCCGGGACAGCTCTGGGGCCAACGTCCTGACTTTC. Translation: CASSLVRDSSGANVLTF.